These 23 T cell receptor beta chains share one sample of origin, sequenced in a study of blood T cell repertoires in COVID-19. Assay: immunoSEQ multiplex PCR; the TCRdb copy retains only in-frame clones and omits some. The repertoire holds around 92,000 clones, with approximately 92% as singletons. Sequencing was carried out using peripheral blood. These receptors were obtained from a woman at least 80 years old with active COVID-19.

The chain employs TRBV6-5 and TRBJ2-7, with D possibly being TRBD1 (6 bases). The V gene's germline CDR1 is MNHEY and CDR2 SVGAGI. V shed 7 bases and J shed 3 bases, with 10 bases lying between them. This CDR3 comprises 12 residues. CDR3 sequence reads: CASKEQGYEQYF. The CDR3 DNA sequence: TGTGCCAGCAAGGAACAGGGCTACGAGCAGTACTTC.

The V gene is TRBV4-1, the J gene TRBJ2-7; no clear D. The CDR3 is 15 amino acids. CDR1 and CDR2 (germline): MGHRA, YSYEKL. V dropped 1 base and J dropped 3 bases, with 13 bases sitting between them. The CDR3 nucleotides are TGCGCCAGCAGCCAAGTGGCGGCGGAGCACTACGAGCAGTACTTC. Translating it yields CASSQVAAEHYEQYF.

V is TRBV10-3 and J is TRBJ2-5; the D is unclear. There are 13 residues in the CDR3. Germline CDR1 is ENHRY and CDR2 is SYGVKD. Between the trimmed V and J ends, which lost 0 bases and 5 bases, there was a span of 7 bases. This CDR3 is CAISESSHETQYF. The CDR3 DNA reads TGTGCCATCAGTGAGTCGAGTCACGAGACCCAGTACTTC.

The chain joins TRBV6-5 to TRBJ1-5; D ambiguous. Germline V gene sequence: CDR1 MNHEY, CDR2 SVGAGI. V was shortened by 2 bases and J by 2 bases, with 4 bases between the two germline ends. The CDR3 sequence is 13 residues long. The CDR3 here is CASSYRGNQPQHF. The CDR3 DNA sequence: TGTGCCAGCAGTTACCGAGGCAATCAGCCCCAGCATTTT.

This sequence joins TRBV11-2 and TRBJ2-5; weak D call: TRBD1 (5 bases). The CDR3 runs to 16 residues. V lost 6 bases to trimming and J lost 3 bases, with 20 bases between them. CDR1 and CDR2 (germline): SGHAT, FQNNGV. CDR3 residues: CASSSRWGRKEETQYF. In nucleotides, the CDR3 is TGTGCCAGCAGTTCCCGGTGGGGCAGGAAGGAAGAGACCCAGTACTTC.

V gene TRBV4-3 combines with J gene TRBJ2-6; the D gene is possibly TRBD1 (5 bases). Per germline, CDR1 LGHNA and CDR2 YSLEER. This CDR3 spans 18 amino acids. V was clipped by 1 base and J by 3 bases, with 16 bases between them. CDR3: CASSQGRAPQGGANVLTF. The CDR3 region has the DNA TGCGCCAGCAGCCAAGGCAGGGCACCCCAGGGTGGGGCCAACGTCCTGACTTTC.

The chain links TRBV5-1 to TRBJ2-1; a possible D gene is TRBD1 (6 bases). CDR3 length equals 14 residues. The V end lost 4 bases, the J end lost 9 bases, and 17 bases lay between the germline ends. CDR1 and CDR2 from the germline V gene are SGHRS and YFSETQ. CDR3 nucleotide sequence: TGCGCCAGCAGCACAACGGTCAGGGGCAGTGAGCAGTTCTTC. Residues: CASSTTVRGSEQFF.

The chain employs TRBV28 and TRBJ2-5; the D is unclear. Germline V gene sequence: CDR1 MDHEN, CDR2 SYDVKM. Trimming took off 5 bases at V and 0 bases at J, with 4 bases between the two ends. The CDR3 covers 12 residues. CDR3 nucleotides: TGTGCCAGCAGTCCGTACCAAGAGACCCAGTACTTC. Translated, it gives CASSPYQETQYF.

This sequence joins TRBV28 and TRBJ2-7; the D gene is possibly TRBD2 (5 bases). V dropped 6 bases and J dropped 3 bases, with 12 bases sitting between them. CDR3 size: 13 residues. CDR1 is MDHEN and CDR2 is SYDVKM in the germline V gene. The CDR3: CASRKHGIYEQYF. In nucleotides, the CDR3 is TGTGCCAGCAGGAAACACGGGATCTACGAGCAGTACTTC.

This clone was detected a few times. The chain carries TRBV4-1 and TRBJ2-2; possibly TRBD1 for D (6 bases). Germline V CDR1 and CDR2: MGHRA, YSYEKL. The CDR3 extends over 16 amino acids. With 0 bases removed from V and 6 bases from J, the gap between germline ends came to 14 bases. The CDR3 DNA reads TGCGCCAGCAGCCAAGATACGGCAGGGGTGGCCGGGGAGCTGTTTTTT. Translating gives CASSQDTAGVAGELFF.

This clone showed up just once. Here the CDR3 reads CASSPETGSTTDTQYF. CDR3 coding DNA: TGTGCCAGCTCACCGGAGACAGGTTCTACCACAGATACGCAGTATTTT. The chain is built from TRBV18 and TRBJ2-3, with a tentative D call TRBD1 (6 bases). CDR3 length: 16 residues. The germline V gene encodes CDR1 KGHSH and CDR2 LQKENI. Trimming left V 3 bases short and J 2 bases short, with 15 bases between.

Only one count was recorded for this clone. V is TRBV19 and J is TRBJ2-4, with 10 bases identical to TRBD1. With V trimmed by 5 bases and J by 0 bases, 4 bases remained unmatched. The CDR3 is 16 amino acids. Per the germline V gene, CDR1 is LNHDA and CDR2 is SQIVND (reference sequence). The CDR3 sequence: CASSLGTGVAKNIQYF. The CDR3 bases are TGTGCCAGTAGTCTCGGGACAGGGGTAGCCAAAAACATTCAGTACTTC.

The CDR3 DNA reads TGTGCCAGCAGTGAAGCGAAGGCTAGCGGGAGGTCTAGGGAGCAGTTCTTC. The encoded protein is CASSEAKASGRSREQFF. The chain couples TRBV2 to TRBJ2-1; 11 bases line up with TRBD2. The CDR3 runs 17 residues. The V and J ends lost 0 bases and 10 bases, in that order; junction bases with no gene match: 11. Germline-derived CDR1 and CDR2 are SNHLY and FYNNEI.

The gene calls are TRBV6-5 and TRBJ2-7; 8 nucleotides line up with TRBD1. Germline trimming cut 5 bases from V and 4 bases from J; bases unmatched to any gene: 7. The CDR3 has 14 residues. Germline CDR1 is MNHEY and CDR2 is SVGAGI. CDR3 sequence (DNA): TGTGCCAGCAGTCCTCCAGGGGGCGCGTACGAGCAGTACTTC. Encoded protein: CASSPPGGAYEQYF.

This chain uses TRBV4-3 with TRBJ2-5; no firm D call. The CDR3 loop spans 14 amino acids. Germline V CDR1 and CDR2: LGHNA, YSLEER. Trimming removed 1 base at V and 1 base at J, with 7 bases between. This chain's CDR3 is CASSQAPSQETQYF. In DNA form, the CDR3 reads TGCGCCAGCAGCCAAGCCCCGAGCCAAGAGACCCAGTACTTC.

This clone was picked up a small number of times. The J gene is TRBJ2-7, the V gene TRBV9, with a tentative D call TRBD1 (6 bases). The CDR3 extends over 13 amino acids. Germline CDR1 SGDLS, CDR2 YYNGEE. The V end lost 3 bases, the J end lost 6 bases, and 13 bases lay between the germline ends. CDR3 in DNA: TGTGCCAGCAGCGCTCCGGACAGACGCGAGCAGTACTTC. Translation: CASSAPDRREQYF.

The genes are TRBV27 and TRBJ2-1; 7 bases are a match to TRBD2. Germline values: CDR1 MNHEY, CDR2 SMNVEV (reference sequence). The CDR3 is 15 amino acids. V lost 5 bases, J lost 5 bases, and 9 bases stayed unmatched. CDR3 nucleotides: TGTGCCAGCAGTGGAGCGGGATTGGGGAACAATGAGCAGTTCTTC. Residues: CASSGAGLGNNEQFF.

The chain carries TRBV27 and TRBJ1-5, with D perhaps TRBD1 (6 bases). V was pared by 1 base and J by 2 bases, with 12 bases between. The CDR3 spans 16 residues. Germline CDR1 and CDR2: MNHEY and SMNVEV (reference sequence). This CDR3 is CASSLLGGPGNQPQHF. DNA of the CDR3: TGTGCCAGCAGTTTATTGGGGGGGCCGGGCAATCAGCCCCAGCATTTT.

The chain is built from TRBV7-9 and TRBJ1-1; TRBD1 agrees at 7 bases. The trim removed 1 base at V and 4 bases at J, leaving 6 bases unmatched. This CDR3 has 15 residues. Looked up from germline, CDR1 is SEHNR and CDR2 is FQNEAQ (reference sequence). The CDR3 is CASSLGDSLFTEAFF. CDR3 bases: TGTGCCAGCAGCTTAGGGGACAGTCTGTTCACTGAAGCTTTCTTT.

The rearrangement joins TRBV5-1 to TRBJ2-7; TRBD1 agrees at 11 bases. The CDR3 runs to 15 residues. Trimming at V came to 4 bases and at J to 2 bases, leaving 5 bases not matched to a gene. Germline V CDR1 and CDR2: SGHRS, YFSETQ. The CDR3 spells CASSNPGQGAYEQYF. The CDR3 bases are TGCGCCAGCAGCAATCCGGGACAGGGGGCCTACGAGCAGTACTTC. The full variable domain, its missing parts supplied by reference TRBV5-1 and TRBJ2-7, is KAGVTQTPRYLIKTRGQQVTLSCSPISGHRSVSWYQQTPGQGLQFLFEYFSETQRNKGNFPGRFSGRQFSNSRSEMNVSTLELGDSALYLCASSNPGQGAYEQYFGPGTRLTVT.

The chain has TRBV6-2 or TRBV6-3 and TRBJ2-1, with D possibly being TRBD2 (6 bases). The CDR3 extends over 16 amino acids. V lost 3 bases and J lost 6, with 18 bases in between. The germline V gene has CDR1 MNHEY and CDR2 SVGEGT. CDR3 in DNA: TGTGCCAGCAGTTATGTAGCTAGCGCAATACTCAATGAGCAGTTCTTC. Encoded protein: CASSYVASAILNEQFF.

This chain uses TRBV5-1 with TRBJ1-1; TRBD1 matches at 10 bases. The germline gives CDR1 SGHRS, CDR2 YFSETQ. CDR3 length equals 15 residues. V lost 7 bases and J lost 5; bases outside the gene matches: 11. The CDR3, as DNA: TGCGCCAGCCATGGACAGGGGGTTTCGGGGACTGAAGCTTTCTTT. Translation: CASHGQGVSGTEAFF.

The genes are TRBV28 and TRBJ2-7, with TRBD1 identical over 8 bases. CDR3 length: 13 residues. The V gene's germline CDR1 is MDHEN and CDR2 SYDVKM. V shed 6 bases and J 5 bases; nucleotides not matched to a gene: 6. The DNA for the CDR3 is TGTGCCAGCAGGCGCAGGGGGCTCCACGAGCAGTACTTC. Translation gives CASRRRGLHEQYF.